One sample yielded the 26 T cell receptor beta chains listed below, sequenced in a study of T cell repertoires in cytomegalovirus infection. MiXCR was run by TCRdb on the reads, yielding one entry per CDR3 protein. The top ten clones hold 2.5% of a sample with around 280,000 distinct CDR3 sequences, 9.6% of them seen once. The sequenced sample consisted of PBMCs. Receptors were obtained from a human donor in good health (CMV status not recorded). Some clones in this sample may be carry-over from other donors' samples.

CDR3 sequence: CSASVGQGRAQPQHF. CDR3 in DNA: TGCAGTGCTAGCGTGGGACAGGGGCGCGCTCAGCCCCAGCATTTT. The chain joins TRBV20-1 to TRBJ1-5; the match to TRBD1 covers 10 bases. Germline V gene sequence: CDR1 DFQATT, CDR2 SNEGSKA (reference sequence). The CDR3 loop spans 15 amino acids. With V trimmed by 3 bases and J by 6 bases, 8 bases remained unmatched.

This clonotype was seen a handful of times. CDR3 sequence: CASSTGGKNEQFF. CDR3 coding DNA: TGTGCCAGCAGCACGGGGGGAAAAAATGAGCAGTTCTTC. The chain recombines TRBV3-1 with TRBJ2-1, with 7 bases matching TRBD2. V lost 5 bases, J lost 7 bases, and 5 bases stayed unmatched. This CDR3 is built from 13 residues. The germline gives CDR1 LGHDT, CDR2 YNNKEL (reference sequence).

This clonotype was observed at least ten times. V and J are TRBV20-1 and TRBJ1-2, with a tentative D call TRBD1 (5 bases). The CDR3 is 14 residues long. Trimming pared 4 bases from V and 5 bases from J, leaving 17 bases between. Germline CDR1 DFQATT, CDR2 SNEGSKA (reference sequence). The CDR3 sequence is CSATPIRAGYGYTF. DNA for the CDR3: TGCAGTGCTACTCCTATCAGGGCTGGGTATGGCTACACCTTC.

This clonotype was observed a few times. This chain connects TRBV12-3 or TRBV12-4 to TRBJ1-3; D call uncertain. The ends were cut back, 7 bases at V and 4 bases at J, with 20 bases in the middle. The length of the CDR3 is 16 residues. In nucleotides, the CDR3 is TGTGCCAGCAAGGAAGGAGCGGGCAGTTTCGGAAACACCATATATTTT. This sequence encodes CASKEGAGSFGNTIYF.

At least ten counts were recorded for this clonotype. This chain connects TRBV29-1 to TRBJ1-1; D not resolved. V gave up 3 bases and J gave up 0 bases, with 5 bases separating them. Germline-derived CDR1 and CDR2 are SQVTM and ANQGSEA. CDR3 length: 12 residues. CDR3 DNA sequence: TGCAGCGTTGACGAGATGAACACTGAAGCTTTCTTT. The encoded protein is CSVDEMNTEAFF.

In this sample, this clonotype turned up many times. The CDR3: CASRPGGTPETQYF. In nucleotides, the CDR3 is TGTGCCAGTAGACCCGGAGGGACGCCAGAGACCCAGTACTTC. The chain employs TRBV19 and TRBJ2-5, with a tentative D call TRBD2 (6 bases). Germline lookup yields CDR1 LNHDA and CDR2 SQIVND (reference sequence). The ends were cut back, 6 bases at V and 4 bases at J, with 15 bases in the middle. The CDR3 has 14 residues.

This clonotype was seen at least ten times. CDR3 amino acids: CASSVAISSFTGELFF. The CDR3 DNA is TGTGCCAGCAGCGTAGCTATTAGCAGCTTCACCGGGGAGCTGTTTTTT. The chain combines TRBV9 with TRBJ2-2; no reliable D call. Trimming shortened V by 0 bases and J by 4 bases, and 13 bases separated the two germline ends. CDR3 length: 16 amino acids. Per the germline V gene, CDR1 is SGDLS and CDR2 is YYNGEE.

This clonotype was seen a handful of times. The rearrangement uses TRBV11-2 and TRBJ2-1; D gene uncertain. Between the trimmed V and J ends, which lost 0 bases and 2 bases, there was a span of 11 bases. The CDR3 is made up of 16 amino acids. Looked up from germline, CDR1 is SGHAT and CDR2 is FQNNGV. The CDR3 DNA is TGTGCCAGCAGCTTAGATAGAGTTGGTCCCTACAATGAGCAGTTCTTC. As protein: CASSLDRVGPYNEQFF.

This clonotype was counted at least ten times. This chain uses TRBV20-1 with TRBJ1-3; D is unclear. V lost 0 bases and J lost 1, with 10 bases in between. Germline CDR1 and CDR2: DFQATT and SNEGSKA (reference sequence). The CDR3 spans 15 residues. CDR3 sequence reads: CSARDARSSGNTIYF. CDR3 DNA sequence: TGCAGTGCTAGAGATGCCAGGAGTTCTGGAAACACCATATATTTT.

This clonotype was counted ten times or more. The chain uses TRBV11-3 and TRBJ2-6; D assignment may be TRBD1 or TRBD2 (5 bases each). Trimming took 8 bases from V and 0 from J, leaving 11 bases between them. Germline assignment: CDR1 SGHNT and CDR2 YENEEA. CDR3 length: 15 residues. CDR3 in amino acids: CASARGASGANVLTF. The CDR3 bases are TGTGCCAGCGCACGAGGGGCCTCTGGGGCCAACGTCCTGACTTTC. The whole variable domain, filled in from reference TRBV11-3 and TRBJ2-6, reads EAGVVQSPRYKIIEKKQPVAFWCNPISGHNTLYWYLQNLGQGPELLIRYENEEAVDDSQLPKDRFSAERLKGVDSTLKIQPAELGDSAVYLCASARGASGANVLTFGAGSRLTVL.

Many counts were recorded for this clonotype. The V gene is TRBV6-5, the J gene TRBJ1-2; no reliable D call. This CDR3 region has 12 residues. Trimming pared 0 bases from V and 6 bases from J, leaving 5 bases between. Germline CDR1 and CDR2: MNHEY and SVGAGI. CDR3 sequence reads: CASSYSGDGYTF. CDR3 in DNA: TGTGCCAGCAGTTACTCTGGGGATGGCTACACCTTC.

This clonotype has a count of ten or more. The rearrangement joins TRBV28 to TRBJ1-5, with D perhaps matching TRBD1 (6 bases). Germline CDR1 reads MDHEN; CDR2 reads SYDVKM. The CDR3 is 15 amino acids. V was clipped by 5 bases and J by 6 bases, with 17 bases between them. This CDR3 is CASSTSGTRVQPQHF. In DNA form, the CDR3 reads TGTGCCAGCAGTACCTCCGGGACAAGGGTTCAGCCCCAGCATTTT.

The sample holds many counts of this clonotype. As DNA, the CDR3 is TGTGCCAGCAGCTTCTATAAGACGGAAGGAGAGACCCAGTACTTC. Amino acids: CASSFYKTEGETQYF. V and J are TRBV7-9 and TRBJ2-5; the D is unclear. CDR1 is SEHNR and CDR2 is FQNEAQ in the germline V gene (reference sequence). Trimming stripped 3 bases from V and 4 bases from J, with 15 bases between. This CDR3 has 15 residues.

V gene TRBV5-8 combines with J gene TRBJ2-3; D may match TRBD1 or TRBD2 (5 bases each). The length of the CDR3 is 13 residues. CDR1 SGHTS and CDR2 YDEGEE come from the germline V gene. CDR3 in DNA: TGTGCTTCCGGTTTGGGGGGCACAGATACGCAGTATTTT. It encodes CASGLGGTDTQYF.

This clonotype was seen repeatedly, ten times or more. The CDR3 sequence is CASRTGTETSGANVLTF. The DNA of the CDR3 is TGTGCCAGCAGAACCGGGACAGAAACCTCTGGGGCCAACGTCCTGACTTTC. The chain employs TRBV5-5 and TRBJ2-6; 7 bases agree with TRBD1. This CDR3 spans 17 amino acids. The V and J ends lost 5 bases and 0 bases, in that order; junction bases with no gene match: 8. CDR1 and CDR2 from the germline V gene are SGHKS and YYEKEE (reference sequence).

This clonotype was observed many times. The chain carries TRBV7-9 and TRBJ1-6; 7 bases map to TRBD1. Germline loops: CDR1 SEHNR, CDR2 FQNEAQ (reference sequence). CDR3 size: 14 residues. With 1 base clipped from V and 10 bases from J, the junction kept 4 bases outside the gene matches. The CDR3 sequence is CASSLEGARSPLHF. The CDR3 DNA sequence: TGTGCCAGCAGCTTAGAGGGGGCGCGGTCACCCCTCCACTTT.

This clonotype was seen repeatedly, ten times or more. V usage is TRBV6-5 and J usage is TRBJ1-1, with a weak D call TRBD1 (6 bases). Trimming left V 6 bases short and J 4 bases short, with 9 bases between. The CDR3 runs 12 residues. CDR1 is MNHEY, CDR2 SVGAGI, per germline. CDR3 region: CASSDRPTEAFF. The CDR3 DNA follows: TGTGCCAGCAGCGACAGGCCCACTGAAGCTTTCTTT.

This chain connects TRBV12-3 or TRBV12-4 to TRBJ1-1; the match to TRBD1 covers 9 bases. Trimming took 3 bases from V and 0 from J; bases not matched to a gene: 11. The CDR3 runs 18 residues. For the CDR3, the DNA is TGTGCCAGCAGTTTCCCCCGAGGACAGGGGTTCATGAACACTGAAGCTTTCTTT. Protein sequence: CASSFPRGQGFMNTEAFF.

The chain links TRBV20-1 to TRBJ1-2; D is unclear. V was clipped by 2 bases and J by 4 bases, with 14 bases between them. Germline assignment: CDR1 DFQATT and CDR2 SNEGSKA (reference sequence). CDR3 length: 14 residues. CDR3 region: CSARNIKGGYGYTF. CDR3 coding DNA: TGCAGTGCTAGAAATATCAAGGGAGGCTATGGCTACACCTTC.

In its sample, this clonotype was seen many times. V gene TRBV10-3 combines with J gene TRBJ2-1, with D perhaps matching TRBD1 (6 bases). This CDR3 has 14 amino acids. With 4 bases removed from V and 2 bases from J, the gap between germline ends came to 9 bases. The germline V gene has CDR1 ENHRY and CDR2 SYGVKD. For the CDR3, the DNA is TGTGCCATCAGTGGGCAGGGGCCCTACAATGAGCAGTTCTTC. Its protein product is CAISGQGPYNEQFF.

This clonotype was seen repeatedly, ten times or more. The genes are TRBV7-2 and TRBJ2-2; TRBD2 agrees at 9 bases. The CDR3 is made up of 16 amino acids. The germline V gene has CDR1 SGHTA and CDR2 FQGNSA. With V trimmed by 6 bases and J by 0 bases, 5 bases remained unmatched. CDR3 sequence reads: CASRPLAGANTGELFF. The CDR3 DNA sequence: TGTGCCAGCAGACCCTTAGCGGGGGCGAACACCGGGGAGCTGTTTTTT.

This clonotype came up many times. The genes are TRBV6-5 and TRBJ2-7, with D perhaps matching TRBD2 (6 bases). Trimming left V 0 bases short and J 7 bases short, with 10 bases between. Germline lookup yields CDR1 MNHEY and CDR2 SVGAGI. The length of the CDR3 is 13 residues. CDR3 amino acids: CASSYSIGGEQYV. For the CDR3, the DNA is TGTGCCAGCAGTTACTCGATTGGGGGGGAGCAGTACGTC.

This clonotype was counted a few times. The V call is TRBV20-1, the J call TRBJ2-6, with D uncertain. This CDR3 spans 16 amino acids. The germline V gene has CDR1 DFQATT and CDR2 SNEGSKA (reference sequence). The V end lost 1 base, the J end lost 1 base, and 11 bases lay between the germline ends. CDR3 sequence reads: CSARVPEVSGANVLTF. CDR3 DNA: TGCAGTGCTAGAGTCCCCGAGGTATCTGGGGCCAACGTCCTGACTTTC.

The chain is built from TRBV18 and TRBJ2-3; TRBD2 aligns across 9 bases. After removal of 6 bases from V and 2 bases from J, the junction contained 3 bases not matched to a gene. CDR1 and CDR2 (germline): KGHSH, LQKENI. CDR3 length equals 14 residues. Here the CDR3 DNA reads TGTGCCAGCTCTATAGCGGGGGTCACAGATACGCAGTATTTT. It codes for CASSIAGVTDTQYF.

This clonotype was recorded at least ten times. The V and J genes are TRBV7-2 and TRBJ2-7, with D uncertain. The germline V gene encodes CDR1 SGHTA and CDR2 FQGNSA. This CDR3 has 13 amino acids. Trimming stripped 2 bases from V and 3 bases from J, with 8 bases between. The CDR3 nucleotides read TGTGCCAGCAGCTTATCCCCTAGCTACGAGCAGTACTTC. Translated, it gives CASSLSPSYEQYF.

J is TRBJ1-2 and V is TRBV6-1; D is unclear. CDR1 is MNHNS and CDR2 is SASEGT in the germline V gene. V was clipped by 6 bases and J by 3 bases, with 17 bases between them. The CDR3 totals 15 residues. The CDR3 nucleotides are TGTGCCAGCAGAAAAACTGCAGAGATGGACTATGGCTACACCTTC. Amino acid sequence: CASRKTAEMDYGYTF.